The 19 T cell receptor beta chains reported below all come from one sample, sequenced in a study of T cell repertoires in cytomegalovirus infection (dated by TCRdb to between 2018 and 2020). The sequencing machine was an Illumina HiSeq 1500. The public reads were reprocessed in TCRdb via fastp at Q25 and MiXCR, keeping in-frame beta chains. Each entry is one CDR3 protein sequence, shown with its most common DNA and genes. Present in this sample are about 770,000 distinct CDR3 sequences, just under 30% of which were seen just once. The top ten hold around 13% of the sample. Reading the label with the study, this specimen's treatment or condition is: in vitro stimulation with specific CMV peptide epitopes to enrich CMV-specific T cells. These TCRs are of unknown antigen specificity. Here the sequenced sample was cultured CD8+ T cells from PBMCs, taken from culture after CMV antigen stimulation. These receptors were collected from a human donor in good health (CMV status not recorded). Some clones in this sample may be carry-over from other donors' samples.

The chain joins TRBV6-1 to TRBJ2-2; D unresolved. Trimming pared 10 bases from V and 4 bases from J, leaving 10 bases between. The germline V gene has CDR1 MNHNS and CDR2 SASEGT. The CDR3 totals 12 residues. In DNA form, the CDR3 reads TGTGCCACGCCCTCCAGCACCGGGGAGCTGTTTTTT. It encodes CATPSSTGELFF.

The chain links TRBV19 to TRBJ1-4, with TRBD1 matching over 12 bases. The germline CDR1 and CDR2 sequences are LNHDA and SQIVND (reference sequence). Trimming removed 9 bases from V and 8 bases from J; junction bases left unmatched: 13. The CDR3 length is 16 residues. CDR3 sequence reads: CASRPRDRGPREKLFF. CDR3 nucleotides: TGTGCCAGCCGCCCCCGGGACAGGGGGCCGCGCGAAAAACTGTTTTTT.

The J gene is TRBJ1-2, the V gene TRBV11-1; no clear D gene. The germline V gene has CDR1 SGHAT and CDR2 FQDESV (reference sequence). Trimming left V 4 bases short and J 0 bases short, with 12 bases between. This CDR3 is built from 15 residues. The CDR3 loop is CASSSPLQPNYGYTF. Here the CDR3 DNA reads TGTGCCAGCAGCTCCCCTCTACAGCCTAACTATGGCTACACCTTC.

This clonotype was recorded a few times. The V and J genes are TRBV6-1 and TRBJ1-2, with a weak D call TRBD1 (5 bases). The length of the CDR3 is 14 residues. The V and J ends lost 2 bases and 4 bases respectively, with 11 bases between them. The germline gives CDR1 MNHNS, CDR2 SASEGT. CDR3 in DNA: TGTGCCAGCAGTGAATTGAAGGGGTTCTATGGCTACACCTTC. Amino acid sequence: CASSELKGFYGYTF.

The gene calls are TRBV5-6 and TRBJ1-6; perhaps TRBD1 as D (6 bases). The CDR3 covers 16 residues. V was pared by 6 bases and J by 3 bases, with 16 bases between. The germline CDR1 and CDR2 sequences are SGHDT and YYEEEE. The CDR3 region is CASTQFGTLYNSPLHF. CDR3 nucleotides: TGTGCCAGCACCCAATTCGGGACACTCTATAATTCACCCCTCCACTTT.

There are a few counts of this clonotype. V usage is TRBV29-1 and J usage is TRBJ1-2; D unresolved. V lost 5 bases and J 0 bases, leaving 16 bases between the germline ends. The CDR3 is 15 residues long. CDR1 is SQVTM and CDR2 is ANQGSEA in the germline V gene. CDR3 coding DNA: TGCAGCGTTCCTGCCTCGGGCGCGTCTAACTATGGCTACACCTTC. Its protein product is CSVPASGASNYGYTF.

The rearrangement links TRBV7-1 to TRBJ2-3; 12 positions agree with TRBD2. TRBV7-1 counts as an open reading frame of uncertain function. V trimming: 2 bases; J trimming: 0 bases; junction bases outside the gene matches: 12. The CDR3 is 20 residues long. In DNA, the CDR3 is TGTGCCAGCAGCTCAAACTCCAGGACTAGCGGGGAAACTAGCACAGATACGCAGTATTTT. This sequence encodes CASSSNSRTSGETSTDTQYF.

The V and J genes are TRBV27 and TRBJ1-2; TRBD1 aligns across 9 bases. Trimming took 5 bases from V and 8 from J; bases not matched to a gene: 12. Germline V lookup: CDR1 MNHEY, CDR2 SMNVEV (reference sequence). CDR3 length: 15 residues. The CDR3 nucleotides read TGTGCCAGCAGTCCCCTCAGGGACAGGGTTATAGGCTACACCTTC. It translates to CASSPLRDRVIGYTF.

This clonotype came up a few times. The genes are TRBV28 and TRBJ2-6, with D perhaps TRBD1 (6 bases). V shed 6 bases and J shed 2 bases, with 14 bases lying between them. There are 16 residues in the CDR3. CDR1 and CDR2 (germline): MDHEN, SYDVKM. The CDR3 sequence is CASSLDSGTGANVLTF. CDR3 nucleotide sequence: TGTGCCAGCAGCTTGGACAGTGGCACTGGGGCCAACGTCCTGACTTTC.

The chain has TRBV6-1 and TRBJ1-1; D ambiguous. CDR1 and CDR2 (germline): MNHNS, SASEGT. The CDR3 has 15 residues. V shed 7 bases and J shed 4 bases, with 19 bases lying between them. CDR3 DNA sequence: TGTGCCAGCACCTTAAGGGAGGTCGTGGGCACTGAAGCTTTCTTT. Protein product: CASTLREVVGTEAFF.

This clonotype was recorded a few times. V is TRBV29-1 and J is TRBJ2-1; D may be TRBD2 (6 bases). The CDR3 consists of 13 residues. Germline-derived CDR1 and CDR2 are SQVTM and ANQGSEA. Deletions cut 5 bases from V and 5 bases from J, with 13 bases between. CDR3 protein: CSVTRTTNNEQFF. The DNA for the CDR3 is TGCAGCGTTACCAGGACTACCAACAATGAGCAGTTCTTC.

This clonotype was observed many times. This chain joins TRBV6-2 or TRBV6-3 and TRBJ2-7; D possibly corresponds to TRBD1 (5 bases). The V end was cut by 4 bases, the J end by 3 bases, with 10 bases between. This CDR3 has 13 amino acids. The germline V gene has CDR1 MNHEY and CDR2 SVGEGT. In DNA form, the CDR3 reads TGTGCCAGCAGTTCGTTCAGGGTCTACGAGCAGTACGTC. Translation: CASSSFRVYEQYV.

This clonotype was counted between two and nine times. The V call is TRBV19, the J call TRBJ2-1; D not resolved. CDR1 and CDR2 (germline): LNHDA, SQIVND (reference sequence). Trimming took 6 bases from V and 5 from J, leaving 11 bases between them. The CDR3 totals 13 residues. The CDR3 sequence is CASRPDNDNEQFF. The CDR3 DNA is TGTGCCAGTAGACCCGATAACGACAATGAGCAGTTCTTC.

This clonotype came up a few times. The DNA is omitted, as the CDR3 cannot be located on it reliably, and the CDR3 follows TCRdb's listing. The chain has TRBV6-5 and TRBJ1-5. Germline V gene sequence: CDR1 MNHEY, CDR2 SVGAGI. The CDR3 is 14 residues long, counting both termini. This CDR3 is CASRPRTLYQPQHF.

The chain carries TRBV5-5 and TRBJ1-1; TRBD1 matches at 8 bases. Germline V gives CDR1 SGHKS, CDR2 YYEKEE (reference sequence). The trim removed 4 bases at V and 3 bases at J, leaving 8 bases unmatched. The CDR3 sequence is 15 residues long. DNA of the CDR3: TGTGCCAGCAGCCGCCTTCCGACAGGGGACACTGAAGCTTTCTTT. Amino acids: CASSRLPTGDTEAFF.

This clonotype was observed a single time. The rearrangement links TRBV19 to TRBJ1-2; no definite D call. Trimming took off 4 bases at V and 8 bases at J, with 8 bases between the two ends. This CDR3 is 11 amino acids long. Germline CDR1 reads LNHDA; CDR2 reads SQIVND (reference sequence). CDR3 nucleotide sequence: TGTGCCAGTAGTAGAGGAAAAGGCTACACCTTC. Its translation is CASSRGKGYTF.

The chain employs TRBV7-6 and TRBJ2-5, with D hard to call. The germline V and J ends were trimmed by 3 bases and 2 bases, with 16 bases remaining between them. Germline V gene sequence: CDR1 SGHVS, CDR2 FNYEAQ. This CDR3 contains 16 residues. CDR3 DNA: TGTGCCAGCAGCTTCGCCTTGGGGTCTGCGCAAGAGACCCAGTACTTC. Its protein product is CASSFALGSAQETQYF. Full variable domain (remainder filled in from reference TRBV7-6 and TRBJ2-5): GAGVSQSPRYKVTKRGQDVALRCDPISGHVSLYWYRQALGQGPEFLTYFNYEAQQDKSGLPNDRFSAERPEGSISTLTIQRTEQRDSAMYRCASSFALGSAQETQYFGPGTRLLVL.

This clonotype has only a few counts. This chain links TRBV15 with TRBJ2-1; a weak D match, TRBD2 (7 bases). Trimming removed 3 bases from V and 7 bases from J, with 16 bases in between. Germline loops: CDR1 LNHNV, CDR2 YYDKDF (reference sequence). The CDR3 consists of 15 residues. CDR3 DNA: TGTGCCACCAGCAGTTTGGGGGGGCCGGGGAATGAGCAGTTCTTC. Translating it yields CATSSLGGPGNEQFF.

This clonotype showed up just a few times. This sequence joins TRBV7-2 and TRBJ2-4; D is tentatively TRBD1 or TRBD2 (5 bases each). Germline CDR1 is SGHTA and CDR2 is FQGNSA. Between the trimmed V and J ends, which lost 3 bases and 4 bases, there was a span of 13 bases. CDR3 length equals 15 residues. CDR3 DNA: TGTGCCAGCAGCTTTTTTGGGACCCAGAAAAACATTCAGTACTTC. Amino acids: CASSFFGTQKNIQYF.